The next 19 T cell receptor beta chains were all read from a single sample in a study of blood T cell repertoires in COVID-19 (dated by TCRdb to between 2020 and 2021). The library came from the immunoSEQ multiplex PCR assay. This is the immuneACCESS table as TCRdb keeps it, with only in-frame sequences that have V and J called. A part of the clones is gone; compared with another copy, unresolved V genes explain less than half, and the rest is unexplained. The sample contains 200,000 or so clones, around 84% of them found a single time. In total, the top ten clones hold approximately 5.1% of the sample. Source material: peripheral blood. These receptors all come from a woman aged 60-75 years who had recovered from COVID-19.

The sample holds a few counts of this clone. The V call is TRBV6-5, the J call TRBJ2-1; 11 nucleotides match TRBD2. The CDR3 is made up of 15 amino acids. The V and J ends lost 4 bases and 10 bases, in that order; junction bases with no gene match: 9. Germline CDR1 reads MNHEY; CDR2 reads SVGAGI. Written as DNA, the CDR3 is TGTGCCAGCAGTTCCCTAGCGGGGGGCGGAGGGGAGCAGTTCTTC. It is translated as CASSSLAGGGGEQFF.

The CDR3 sequence: CASSSGPGWPYEQYF. The CDR3 DNA sequence: TGTGCCAGCAGCTCGGGCCCAGGGTGGCCCTACGAGCAGTACTTC. The chain carries TRBV5-8 and TRBJ2-7; D might be TRBD1 (5 bases). Germline lookup yields CDR1 SGHTS and CDR2 YDEGEE. Trimming shortened V by 3 bases and J by 2 bases, and 15 bases separated the two germline ends. The CDR3 length is 15 residues.

V is TRBV7-3 and J is TRBJ2-1, with TRBD1 identical over 7 bases. The V and J ends lost 5 bases and 8 bases, in that order; junction bases with no gene match: 9. CDR1 and CDR2 (germline): SGHTA, FQGTGA. The CDR3 covers 14 residues. The CDR3, as DNA: TGTGCCAGCAGCGTCAGGGGGTCCGGCTATGAGCAGTTCTTC. It specifies CASSVRGSGYEQFF.

The chain links TRBV27 to TRBJ1-2; TRBD1 might be the D (6 bases). The CDR3 runs to 16 residues. V lost 6 bases to trimming and J lost 4 bases, with 21 bases between them. In germline, CDR1 is MNHEY, CDR2 SMNVEV (reference sequence). CDR3 region: CASRLRVGAEAYGYTF. CDR3 in DNA: TGTGCCAGCAGATTACGTGTGGGGGCTGAGGCCTATGGCTACACCTTC.

The gene calls are TRBV7-3 and TRBJ2-2; D may be TRBD1 (6 bases). V lost 4 bases and J 1 base, leaving 16 bases between the germline ends. The CDR3 length is 17 residues. Germline values: CDR1 SGHTA, CDR2 FQGTGA. CDR3 DNA sequence: TGTGCCAGCAGCTCCTCGGGACACCCTTTGAACACCGGGGAGCTGTTTTTT. It is translated as CASSSSGHPLNTGELFF.

This chain joins TRBV19 and TRBJ1-5, with TRBD1 as a possible D gene (6 bases). The CDR3 contains 16 residues. In germline, CDR1 is LNHDA, CDR2 SQIVND (reference sequence). V lost 6 bases to trimming and J lost 0 bases, with 15 bases between them. CDR3 DNA sequence: TGTGCCAGTAGGATGGACAGATATTATAGCAATCAGCCCCAGCATTTT. This codes for CASRMDRYYSNQPQHF.

The V and J genes are TRBV10-3 and TRBJ2-7; a weak D match, TRBD1 (6 bases). This CDR3 spans 13 amino acids. V dropped 5 bases and J dropped 5 bases, with 13 bases sitting between them. Germline CDR1 ENHRY, CDR2 SYGVKD. CDR3 sequence (DNA): TGTGCCATCAGTAGCAGGGGTCAAGACGAGCAGTACTTC. Translated: CAISSRGQDEQYF.

The chain uses TRBV9 and TRBJ1-4; D is perhaps TRBD1 (6 bases). The ends were cut back, 0 bases at V and 0 bases at J, with 18 bases in the middle. This CDR3 comprises 19 residues. Germline-derived CDR1 and CDR2 are SGDLS and YYNGEE. In DNA, the CDR3 is TGTGCCAGCAGCGTAGAAAGGGGGAGTTGGGGTGCAACTAATGAAAAACTGTTTTTT. Protein product: CASSVERGSWGATNEKLFF.

The chain is built from TRBV18 and TRBJ2-5, with TRBD1 as a possible D gene (6 bases). The germline CDR1 and CDR2 sequences are KGHSH and LQKENI. This CDR3 contains 14 residues. Trimming removed 0 bases at V and 4 bases at J, with 9 bases between. The CDR3 loop reads CASSPPSRGETQYF. DNA of the CDR3: TGTGCCAGCTCACCACCGAGCAGGGGAGAGACCCAGTACTTC.

The chain combines TRBV5-1 with TRBJ1-1, with TRBD1 identical over 8 bases. This CDR3 contains 14 residues. The V gene end was trimmed by 5 bases and the J gene end by 5 bases; junction bases not matched to a gene: 8. Germline CDR1 reads SGHRS; CDR2 reads YFSETQ. The CDR3 nucleotides read TGCGCCAGCAGTAGACAGGGGACAGGTACTGAAGCTTTCTTT. It specifies CASSRQGTGTEAFF.

This chain connects TRBV2 to TRBJ2-1; possible D gene TRBD2, 5 bases. The CDR3 covers 13 residues. Germline assignment: CDR1 SNHLY and CDR2 FYNNEI. V was trimmed by 3 bases and J by 7 bases, leaving 10 bases between them. CDR3 nucleotides: TGTGCCAGCAGTGACGTGGACTTAAATGAGCAGTTCTTC. Translation gives CASSDVDLNEQFF.

The J gene is TRBJ1-2, the V gene TRBV9, with D hard to call. CDR1 is SGDLS and CDR2 is YYNGEE in the germline V gene. V lost 1 base and J 1 base, leaving 5 bases between the germline ends. This CDR3 region has 13 residues. In DNA, the CDR3 is TGTGCCAGCAGCGTACTAGATAACTATGGCTACACCTTC. It yields the protein CASSVLDNYGYTF.

The rearrangement uses TRBV24-1 and TRBJ2-1; 14 bases fit TRBD2. The length of the CDR3 is 17 residues. CDR1 and CDR2 (germline): KGHDR, SFDVKD. With V trimmed by 3 bases and J by 4 bases, 4 bases remained unmatched. The CDR3 DNA reads TGTGCCACCAGTGATGGGACTAGCGGGGGTTTATACAATGAGCAGTTCTTC. It translates to CATSDGTSGGLYNEQFF.

The chain couples TRBV11-2 to TRBJ1-2, with no clear D. CDR3 length equals 15 residues. The germline V and J ends were trimmed by 0 bases and 0 bases, with 8 bases remaining between them. Germline V gene lookup returns CDR1 SGHAT and CDR2 FQNNGV. Here the CDR3 DNA reads TGTGCCAGCAGCTTAGATCGACAATCTAACTATGGCTACACCTTC. Translated, it gives CASSLDRQSNYGYTF.

As for this clone: Within the sample, other DNA sequences also encode this same CDR3. The V and J genes are TRBV19 and TRBJ1-3; a possible D gene is TRBD1 (5 bases). CDR3 length equals 14 residues. Germline lookup yields CDR1 LNHDA and CDR2 SQIVND (reference sequence). Trimming took 3 bases from V and 2 from J, leaving 8 bases between them. The CDR3 DNA reads TGTGCCAGTAGTATCCCGGGGGCTGGAAACACCATATATTTT. Protein product: CASSIPGAGNTIYF. The entire variable domain, with the rest obtained from reference TRBV19 and TRBJ1-3, is as follows: DGGITQSPKYLFRKEGQNVTLSCEQNLNHDAMYWYRQDPGQGLRLIYYSQIVNDFQKGDIAEGYSVSREKKESFPLTVTSAQKNPTAFYLCASSIPGAGNTIYFGEGSWLTVV.

This chain connects TRBV19 to TRBJ2-1; TRBD2 aligns across 8 bases. The CDR3 totals 20 residues. The V gene end was trimmed by 3 bases and the J gene end by 0 bases; junction bases not matched to a gene: 16. The germline CDR1 and CDR2 sequences are LNHDA and SQIVND (reference sequence). The CDR3 sequence: CASSMGRRGALLSSYNEQFF. The CDR3 DNA reads as TGTGCCAGTAGTATGGGACGGCGGGGGGCCCTCCTCAGCTCCTACAATGAGCAGTTCTTC.

The rearrangement joins TRBV20-1 to TRBJ2-5; 9 nucleotides align to TRBD1. This CDR3 contains 14 residues. Germline-derived CDR1 and CDR2 are DFQATT and SNEGSKA (reference sequence). V lost 3 bases and J lost 5; bases outside the gene matches: 7. The CDR3: CSASRTGGSETQYF. In nucleotides, the CDR3 is TGCAGTGCTAGTAGAACAGGGGGCTCGGAGACCCAGTACTTC.

The gene calls are TRBV4-3 and TRBJ2-7; tentative D call: TRBD2 (5 bases). The germline V gene has CDR1 LGHNA and CDR2 YSLEER. V was clipped by 3 bases and J by 4 bases, with 13 bases between them. CDR3 length equals 14 residues. The CDR3 reads CASSQEYTSYEQYF. As DNA, the CDR3 is TGCGCCAGCAGCCAGGAATATACTAGTTACGAGCAGTACTTC.

The chain is built from TRBV7-9 and TRBJ2-1; TRBD1 might be the D (5 bases). Germline V CDR1 and CDR2: SEHNR, FQNEAQ (reference sequence). This CDR3 region has 13 residues. V was trimmed by 4 bases and J by 4 bases, leaving 8 bases between them. The CDR3 protein is CASSSTEYNEQFF. DNA of the CDR3: TGTGCCAGCAGCTCGACAGAGTACAATGAGCAGTTCTTC.